This TCR beta chain stems from a study of T cells in Graves' hyperthyroidism and ophthalmopathy. Germline V gene sequence: CDR1 SEHNR, CDR2 FQNEAQ (reference sequence). The CDR3 has 15 amino acids. V was shortened by 2 bases and J by 0 bases, with 10 bases between the two germline ends. This clonotype was picked up many times. Its antigen is undetermined. Researchers took RNA transcripts and amplified the TCR beta CDR3 regions from them. An initial round of RT-PCR targeting the TCR CDR3 relied on the HTBI primer set. In TCRdb, the multiplex PCR reads were re-called with MiXCR into one record per CDR3 protein. The table lists about half a million distinct CDR3 sequences, less than 25% of them singletons, with roughly 29% in the top ten. Notes on the study in general: A 13 V-J signature model discriminated ophthalmopathy versus stable hyperthyroidism.

Patients with uncontrolled infections, other autoimmune diseases, pregnancy or lactation were excluded. Specimen: blood. V and J are TRBV7-9 and TRBJ1-2; tentatively, D is TRBD1 (5 bases). This TCR came from a man in his late teens or twenties with Graves' hyperthyroidism. The CDR3 bases are TGTGCCAGCAGCTTACCGGACACCACTAACTATGGCTACACCTTC. This sequence encodes CASSLPDTTNYGYTF.